The sample holds a few counts of the clone carrying this T cell receptor beta chain. Its cognate antigen is unknown. These data originate in a study of regulatory T cells in long-lasting Graves disease. Documented time point: persistent/refractory GD, antithyroid drugs over 5 years with positive TRAb. The authors made the TCR library using RNA they extracted from PBMCs. Whole-study results and caveats: Among persistent patients, a larger number of public clonotypes were shared (around 3,000) than among newly diagnosed patients (roughly 910).

Construction of TCR beta libraries relied on iRepertoire HTBI primers and on Arm-PCR targeting CDR3 regions. TCRdb used MiXCR to reprocess the multiplex PCR reads, holding one entry per CDR3 protein. In the table there are about 340,000 distinct CDR3 sequences, about 20% of which are singletons. Germline V CDR1 and CDR2: KGHSH, LQKENI. The CDR3 consists of 16 residues. With 4 bases clipped from V and 2 bases from J, the junction kept 7 bases outside the gene matches. Sequenced here: peripheral blood mononuclear cells (PBMCs), sampled when the disease was refractory, from a patient treated with antithyroid drugs. The sequence derives from a female donor with Graves disease. The chain recombines TRBV18 with TRBJ1-5; 8 bases match TRBD1. This chain's CDR3 is CASSHIDRGGNQPQHF. Here the CDR3 DNA reads TGTGCCAGCTCACACATCGACAGGGGCGGCAATCAGCCCCAGCATTTT.